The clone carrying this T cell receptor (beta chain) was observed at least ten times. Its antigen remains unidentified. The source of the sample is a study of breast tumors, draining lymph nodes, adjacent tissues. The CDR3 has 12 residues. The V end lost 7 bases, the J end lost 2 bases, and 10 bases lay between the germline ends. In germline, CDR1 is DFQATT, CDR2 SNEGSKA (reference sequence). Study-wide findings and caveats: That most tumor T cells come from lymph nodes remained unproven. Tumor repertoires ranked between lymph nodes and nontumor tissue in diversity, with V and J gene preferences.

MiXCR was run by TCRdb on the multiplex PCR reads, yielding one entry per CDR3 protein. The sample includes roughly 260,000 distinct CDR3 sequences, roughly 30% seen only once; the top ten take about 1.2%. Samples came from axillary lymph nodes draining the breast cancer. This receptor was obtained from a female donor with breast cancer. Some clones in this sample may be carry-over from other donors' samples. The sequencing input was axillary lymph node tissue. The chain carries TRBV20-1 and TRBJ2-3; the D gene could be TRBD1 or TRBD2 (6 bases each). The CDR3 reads CSVRGHTDTQYF. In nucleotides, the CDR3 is TGCAGTGTGCGGGGACACACAGATACGCAGTATTTT.